A selection of T cell receptor beta chains follows, all from one sample in a study of regulatory T cells in long-lasting Graves disease. TCRdb independently ran MiXCR on the multiplex PCR reads; one entry per CDR3 protein. Among 410,000 or so distinct CDR3 sequences, under 15% were seen once, and the ten largest hold over 15%. This same sample was also taken into another study, of T cells in Graves' hyperthyroidism and ophthalmopathy.

Sequencing was performed on peripheral blood mononuclear cells (PBMCs), taken at new diagnosis, from a patient treated with antithyroid drugs. The receptors were sampled from a woman in her 30s with Graves disease. Each CDR3 is given with its conserved first and last residue. The order of the fields is CDR3 DNA, CDR3 protein, clone size, J gene, V gene, D gene. The D gene is left open where the match is weak. The size field is filled for only some rows; it gives once, few, many or a size class.

DNA: TGTGCCAGCAGGCGACAGGGGTCTAATGAAAAACTGTTTTTT; CDR3: CASRRQGSNEKLFF; size: few; J: TRBJ1-4; V: TRBV6-1; D: TRBD1
DNA: TGTGCCAGCAGCTTAACTACCAAAGATACGCAGTATTTT; CDR3: CASSLTTKDTQYF; size: NA; J: TRBJ2-3; V: TRBV7-3; D: NA
DNA: TGTGCCAGCAGCGCAGGACAGGGGGCCGGGCCGAACACTGAAGCTTTCTTT; CDR3: CASSAGQGAGPNTEAFF; size: many; J: TRBJ1-1; V: TRBV9; D: TRBD1
DNA: TGTGCCAGCAGTTTAGAGGGGGCCTTGCAGCCCCAGCATTTT; CDR3: CASSLEGALQPQHF; size: many; J: TRBJ1-5; V: TRBV12-3/TRBV12-4; D: TRBD1
DNA: TGTGCCAGCAGTTACGTGGCTGAGAACACCGGGGAGCTGTTTTTT; CDR3: CASSYVAENTGELFF; size: many; J: TRBJ2-2; V: TRBV6-5; D: NA
DNA: TGCAGTGCGGGACTAGCGGGAGTGGATGAGCAGTTCTTC; CDR3: CSAGLAGVDEQFF; size: many; J: TRBJ2-1; V: TRBV20-1; D: TRBD2
DNA: TGTGCCAGCAGCTTTCCGCAGGGGGCGCAGTATTTT; CDR3: CASSFPQGAQYF; size: many; J: TRBJ2-3; V: TRBV11-2; D: TRBD1
DNA: TGTGCCAGCTCACGTTTAGGTGACAATCAGCCCCAGCATTTT; CDR3: CASSRLGDNQPQHF; size: many; J: TRBJ1-5; V: TRBV18; D: NA
DNA: TGTGCCAGCCGGGACAGACTAGCGACCTTCCTAGATACGCAGTATTTT; CDR3: CASRDRLATFLDTQYF; size: many; J: TRBJ2-3; V: TRBV6-1; D: NA
DNA: TGCAGCGTCTATACTTTCCAAGGCCAAGAGCAGTACTTC; CDR3: CSVYTFQGQEQYF; size: many; J: TRBJ2-7; V: TRBV29-1; D: NA
DNA: TGTGCCAGCAGCAAGACCGTGGGACAGGGACTGAGGGAGCAGTACTTC; CDR3: CASSKTVGQGLREQYF; size: NA; J: TRBJ2-7; V: TRBV7-9; D: TRBD1
DNA: TGTGCCAGCAGGGGTAGCTTCTACGAGCAGTACTTC; CDR3: CASRGSFYEQYF; size: NA; J: TRBJ2-7; V: TRBV6-1; D: NA
DNA: TGTGCCAGCAGCTTAGCGGGGACAGGGGACCTCGGGTACTTC; CDR3: CASSLAGTGDLGYF; size: NA; J: TRBJ2-3; V: TRBV7-9; D: TRBD1
DNA: TGTGCCAGCAGTTACCCTACTAGCGGGAGGCCCCAATCACAAGAGACCCAGTACTTC; CDR3: CASSYPTSGRPQSQETQYF; size: many; J: TRBJ2-5; V: TRBV6-5; D: TRBD2
DNA: TGCGCCAGCAGTGAACGTCTAGCGGTTGAGCAGTTCTTC; CDR3: CASSERLAVEQFF; size: NA; J: TRBJ2-1; V: TRBV10-1; D: TRBD2
DNA: TGTGCCAGCAGCTTAACCGGGACTATCTACAATGAGCAGTTCTTC; CDR3: CASSLTGTIYNEQFF; size: NA; J: TRBJ2-1; V: TRBV5-4; D: TRBD2
DNA: TGCAGTGCTAGAGATTACCAGGTTAACTATGGCTACACCTTC; CDR3: CSARDYQVNYGYTF; size: few; J: TRBJ1-2; V: TRBV20-1; D: NA
DNA: TGTGCCTGGAGGGAGAACTATGGCTACACCTTC; CDR3: CAWRENYGYTF; size: many; J: TRBJ1-2; V: TRBV30; D: NA
DNA: TGTGCCAGCAGTGATATGCCCCAGGCTGAGCAGTTCTTC; CDR3: CASSDMPQAEQFF; size: few; J: TRBJ2-1; V: TRBV6-2/TRBV6-3; D: NA
DNA: TGTGCCACCAGTGACAGACAAGCTAACTATGGCTACACCTTC; CDR3: CATSDRQANYGYTF; size: few; J: TRBJ1-2; V: TRBV24-1; D: NA
DNA: TGTGCCAGCAGCTTAGGGACTAGCGGGAGCGGTGAGCAGTTCTTC; CDR3: CASSLGTSGSGEQFF; size: NA; J: TRBJ2-1; V: TRBV7-3; D: TRBD2
DNA: TGTGCCAGCAGCCCTGCCTATTTTAGCGGGAGAGCTTCCTACAATGAGCAGTTCTTC; CDR3: CASSPAYFSGRASYNEQFF; size: many; J: TRBJ2-1; V: TRBV13; D: TRBD2
DNA: TGTGCCAGCAGCTTACCACCGGGACCCATCAATGAGCAGTTCTTC; CDR3: CASSLPPGPINEQFF; size: few; J: TRBJ2-1; V: TRBV7-6; D: NA
DNA: TGTGCCAGCAGTCATCTCCCAGGACAGGGTGGTGGACCCCTCCACTTT; CDR3: CASSHLPGQGGGPLHF; size: NA; J: TRBJ1-6; V: TRBV27; D: TRBD1
DNA: TGCAGTGCTAGGCCCAACCAAGAGACCCAGTACTTC; CDR3: CSARPNQETQYF; size: few; J: TRBJ2-5; V: TRBV20-1; D: NA
DNA: TGTGCCACCAGTGATTTGGGAAGGGGGAACCAAGAGACCCAGTACTTC; CDR3: CATSDLGRGNQETQYF; size: many; J: TRBJ2-5; V: TRBV24-1; D: NA
DNA: TGCGCCAGCAGCCAAGAGGGCAGGCCATCCAAAAACATTCAGTACTTC; CDR3: CASSQEGRPSKNIQYF; size: NA; J: TRBJ2-4; V: TRBV4-1; D: NA
DNA: TGTGCCAGCAGTGCAGTTCGGCTTCCCGTGAACACCGGGGAGCTGTTTTTT; CDR3: CASSAVRLPVNTGELFF; size: many; J: TRBJ2-2; V: TRBV2; D: NA
DNA: TGCGCCAGCAGCCAACGCGGGTTGGGAATGGGAGAGACCCAGTACTTC; CDR3: CASSQRGLGMGETQYF; size: many; J: TRBJ2-5; V: TRBV4-1; D: NA
DNA: TGTGCCAGCAGCGTCCATCACTACTCCTACAATGAGCAGTTCTTC; CDR3: CASSVHHYSYNEQFF; size: NA; J: TRBJ2-1; V: TRBV9; D: NA
DNA: TGTGCCAGCAGCCCGACAGGACTAGCGGGGTGGAATGAGCAGTTCTTC; CDR3: CASSPTGLAGWNEQFF; size: NA; J: TRBJ2-1; V: TRBV7-3; D: TRBD2
DNA: TGTGCTAGTGGTATCGGCAGGGGTTATGGCTGCACCTTC; CDR3: CASGIGRGYGCTF; size: NA; J: TRBJ1-2; V: TRBV12-5; D: NA